This T cell receptor beta chain was observed in a study of cytomegalovirus exposure and HLA in healthy donors. Study context: Unique TCRs numbering around 80 million, obtained from HLA-typed donors, made up an early data release. General observations from the study: It was reported that the classifier diagnosed cytomegalovirus status with high specificity and sensitivity in both the original and validation cohorts. It was confirmed in vitro that a few of the CMV-associated chains were specific for CMV antigens.

Germline-derived CDR1 and CDR2 are SEHNR and FQNEAQ (reference sequence). This CDR3 contains 15 residues. The junction had 5 bases not matched to a gene; V was cut back by 5 bases and J by 1 base. This clone was seen more than once but under ten times. Antigen specificity is unknown. The PCR used 60 Vbeta and 13 Jbeta primers. The authors' processing: An analysis that came later counted some 81 million unique TCR beta chains, around 12 million shared. Repertoires were generated with immunoSEQ multiplex PCR, while TCRdb's copy carries only in-frame clones and drops some. The V and J calls and clone size are taken from that table; D and trimming were inferred from the DNA. Seen here are more than 100,000 clones, 15% to 17% observed once, and the top ten hold 1.9%.

The receptor comes from a woman younger than 30 in good health and CMV-seronegative. Sequencing used PBMCs. V is TRBV7-9 and J is TRBJ2-3; 8 bases match TRBD2. The CDR3 DNA reads TGTGCCAGCAGCGCGGGACTAGTACGCACAGATACGCAGTATTTT. Encoded protein: CASSAGLVRTDTQYF.